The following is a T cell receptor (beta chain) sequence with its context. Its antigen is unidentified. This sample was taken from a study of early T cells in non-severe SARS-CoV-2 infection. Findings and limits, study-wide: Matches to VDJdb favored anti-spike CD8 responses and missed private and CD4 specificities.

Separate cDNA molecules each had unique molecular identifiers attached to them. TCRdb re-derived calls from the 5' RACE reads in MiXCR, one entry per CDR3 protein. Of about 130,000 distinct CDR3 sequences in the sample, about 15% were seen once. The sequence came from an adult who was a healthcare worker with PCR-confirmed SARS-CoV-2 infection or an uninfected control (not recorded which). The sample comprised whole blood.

In DNA form, the CDR3 reads TGCGCCAGCAGCCAGACAGGCGTGAGTGAAAAACTGTTTTTT. Amino acid sequence: CASSQTGVSEKLFF. This rearrangement joins TRBV4-1 to TRBJ1-4; possibly TRBD1 for D (6 bases). CDR1 is MGHRA and CDR2 is YSYEKL in the germline V gene. The V end was cut by 3 bases, the J end by 7 bases, with 12 bases between. The CDR3 is 14 residues long.